These 21 T cell receptor beta chains share one sample of origin, sequenced in a study of shared clonotypes between healthy human individuals. The assay was immunoSEQ multiplex PCR, and TCRdb's table has in-frame clones only and misses some. Here the sample spans about 2.4 million clones, over 85% being singletons. Input material: naive CD4+ T cells sorted from blood. The subset is: CD45RA+ positively selected. Receptors originate from a man between 18 and 35 years old in good health.

This clone was seen only once. The chain carries TRBV19 and TRBJ2-1, with a possible D match to TRBD2 (6 bases). The CDR3 has 15 residues. With 2 bases removed from V and 6 bases from J, the gap between germline ends came to 14 bases. CDR1 LNHDA and CDR2 SQIVND come from the germline V gene (reference sequence). In nucleotides, the CDR3 is TGTGCCAGTAGTATAAGCGGCGGGATTGGCAATGAGCAGTTCTTC. Amino acid sequence: CASSISGGIGNEQFF.

The rearrangement links TRBV5-4 to TRBJ1-6; 10 bases are a match to TRBD1. The CDR3 spans 18 residues. In germline, CDR1 is SGHNT, CDR2 YYREEE (reference sequence). V shed 3 bases and J 0 bases; nucleotides not matched to a gene: 6. The CDR3 nucleotides read TGTGCCAGCAGCTATTCGACAGGGGGCCTCTCCTATAATTCACCCCTCCACTTT. This translates into CASSYSTGGLSYNSPLHF.

The chain couples TRBV28 to TRBJ1-5; no definite D call. The germline CDR1 and CDR2 sequences are MDHEN and SYDVKM. The V end lost 6 bases, the J end lost 0 bases, and 24 bases lay between the germline ends. This CDR3 is built from 19 residues. The CDR3 loop is CASRPPGYTDLYSNQPQHF. The CDR3 coding sequence is TGTGCCAGCAGACCACCCGGGTACACGGACCTTTATAGCAATCAGCCCCAGCATTTT.

The V gene is TRBV9, the J gene TRBJ2-3; D ambiguous. V lost 4 bases to trimming and J lost 4 bases, with 10 bases between them. From germline, CDR1 is SGDLS and CDR2 YYNGEE. The CDR3 runs 13 residues. CDR3 in amino acids: CASSSNPPDTQYF. CDR3 nucleotide sequence: TGTGCCAGCAGCTCGAACCCCCCAGATACGCAGTATTTT.

The chain carries TRBV6-6 and TRBJ2-7, with D tentatively TRBD2 (5 bases). V gave up 5 bases and J gave up 0 bases, with 11 bases separating them. This CDR3 has 14 residues. The germline CDR1 and CDR2 sequences are MNHNY and SVGAGI (reference sequence). The CDR3 loop is CASSLPGSSYEQYF. CDR3 nucleotides: TGTGCCAGCAGTCTCCCGGGGAGCTCCTACGAGCAGTACTTC.

Turning to this clone: This same CDR3 is encoded by further DNA sequences in the sample. This chain links TRBV19 with TRBJ1-4; D ambiguous. The CDR3 spans 12 residues. The ends were cut back, 1 base at V and 7 bases at J, with 4 bases in the middle. From germline, CDR1 is LNHDA and CDR2 SQIVND (reference sequence). In nucleotides, the CDR3 is TGTGCCAGTAGTATAGTGGGTGAAAAACTGTTTTTT. This encodes CASSIVGEKLFF.

The genes are TRBV30 and TRBJ2-7, with TRBD1 identical over 9 bases. CDR1 is GTSNPN and CDR2 is SVGIG in the germline V gene (reference sequence). With V trimmed by 3 bases and J by 3 bases, 9 bases remained unmatched. The CDR3 spans 15 residues. The CDR3 region has the DNA TGTGCCTGGAGAGGTGGGACAGGGCCACTCTACGAGCAGTACTTC. This gives the protein CAWRGGTGPLYEQYF.

The rearrangement joins TRBV6-1 to TRBJ1-1, with TRBD1 matching 9 bases. The germline CDR1 and CDR2 sequences are MNHNS and SASEGT. This CDR3 has 15 amino acids. Trimming at V came to 0 bases and at J to 8 bases, leaving 7 bases not matched to a gene. CDR3 amino acids: CASSEAPGTGIEAFF. Written as DNA, the CDR3 is TGTGCCAGCAGTGAAGCCCCCGGGACAGGGATCGAAGCTTTCTTT.

Concerning this clone: The junction departs from germline at one end; a sequencing error may be responsible. The chain has TRBV5-1 and TRBJ2-7; D might be TRBD2 (6 bases). Per the germline V gene, CDR1 is SGHRS and CDR2 is YFSETQ. This CDR3 is 14 amino acids long. DNA for the CDR3: TGCGCCAGCAACCGTGGGGGGAGCTCCGACGAGCAGTACTTC. It specifies CASNRGGSSDEQYF.

The gene calls are TRBV7-8 and TRBJ1-5; possibly TRBD1 for D (5 bases). The V end lost 5 bases, the J end lost 2 bases, and 22 bases lay between the germline ends. Germline assignment: CDR1 SGHVS and CDR2 FQNEAQ. There are 18 residues in the CDR3. CDR3 residues: CASSEGGSGPAGNQPQHF. The CDR3 nucleotides read TGTGCCAGCAGCGAAGGAGGGTCGGGGCCAGCGGGCAATCAGCCCCAGCATTTT.

The gene calls are TRBV10-3 and TRBJ2-7; possible D gene TRBD1, 6 bases. From germline, CDR1 is ENHRY and CDR2 SYGVKD. The V and J ends lost 6 bases and 3 bases respectively, with 15 bases between them. The CDR3 runs to 14 residues. The CDR3 DNA is TGTGCCATCAGCCAGGGGACGGTCGGCTACGAGCAGTACTTC. Protein: CAISQGTVGYEQYF.

The V gene is TRBV19, the J gene TRBJ2-5; D may be TRBD1 (6 bases). Germline V gives CDR1 LNHDA, CDR2 SQIVND (reference sequence). This CDR3 has 14 residues. Trimming removed 10 bases from V and 3 bases from J, with 18 bases in between. CDR3 coding DNA: TGTGCCACCTCTAGGGCAGGGGTAGAAGAGACCCAGTACTTC. This codes for CATSRAGVEETQYF.

The chain joins TRBV28 to TRBJ1-2; 8 bases map to TRBD1. CDR1 and CDR2 (germline): MDHEN, SYDVKM. The ends lost 6 bases at V and 11 bases at J; junction bases unmatched: 11. This CDR3 comprises 13 residues. CDR3 DNA: TGTGCCAGCAGGGACAGGGAGGTATTGGGGTACACCTTC. Encoded protein: CASRDREVLGYTF.

The chain employs TRBV29-1 and TRBJ1-2; 7 nucleotides match TRBD1. V shed 6 bases and J 7 bases; nucleotides not matched to a gene: 11. The CDR3 has 13 amino acids. CDR1 is SQVTM, CDR2 ANQGSEA, per germline. The CDR3 sequence is CSVSPGQSAGYTF. CDR3 in DNA: TGCAGCGTATCTCCGGGACAGAGTGCTGGCTACACCTTC.

A word on this clone: At the DNA level, this CDR3 is encoded by other sequences in the same sample as well. CDR3 nucleotides: TGTGCCAGCAGCGTAGGGGGTAGCGGGAGGGCCACAGATACGCAGTATTTT. Translated, it gives CASSVGGSGRATDTQYF. The V gene is TRBV9, the J gene TRBJ2-3, with 11 bases that match TRBD2. The CDR3 length is 17 residues. With V trimmed by 0 bases and J by 2 bases, 5 bases remained unmatched. CDR1 and CDR2 from the germline V gene are SGDLS and YYNGEE.

The chain employs TRBV11-2 and TRBJ2-7; D might be TRBD1 or TRBD2, each matching 5 bases. The length of the CDR3 is 17 residues. Germline V gene lookup returns CDR1 SGHAT and CDR2 FQNNGV. V dropped 1 base and J dropped 5 bases, with 21 bases sitting between them. The CDR3 sequence: CASSLVVGGTRAHEQYF. The DNA of the CDR3 is TGTGCCAGCAGCTTAGTTGTTGGGGGTACCAGGGCCCACGAGCAGTACTTC.

This chain joins TRBV27 and TRBJ1-1; 8 bases line up with TRBD1. V was pared by 6 bases and J by 4 bases, with 4 bases of the junction left unmatched. CDR3 size: 13 residues. The germline gives CDR1 MNHEY, CDR2 SMNVEV (reference sequence). CDR3 nucleotides: TGTGCCAGCAGCCGCACAGGGGGCACTGAAGCTTTCTTT. Encoded protein: CASSRTGGTEAFF.

The CDR3 DNA reads TGTGCCAGCAGCTTCCTTACTAGCGGGAGCACAGATACGCAGTATTTT. Protein product: CASSFLTSGSTDTQYF. The chain carries TRBV11-2 and TRBJ2-3; TRBD2 aligns across 9 bases. Unmatched junction bases numbered 4, after V lost 3 bases and J lost 0 bases. The CDR3 runs 16 residues. The germline gives CDR1 SGHAT, CDR2 FQNNGV.

The sample holds a few counts of this clone. The chain links TRBV10-3 to TRBJ1-5, with TRBD1 matching 12 bases. Germline CDR1 and CDR2: ENHRY and SYGVKD. The CDR3 loop spans 14 amino acids. V was clipped by 9 bases and J by 6 bases; unmatched bases: 6. CDR3 in amino acids: CAISGTGGSQPQHF. The CDR3 DNA follows: TGTGCCATATCCGGGACAGGGGGCAGTCAGCCCCAGCATTTT.

V usage is TRBV6-1 and J usage is TRBJ2-7; 10 nucleotides agree with TRBD1. CDR3 length: 14 residues. Germline V lookup: CDR1 MNHNS, CDR2 SASEGT. V shed 5 bases, J shed 7 bases, and the junction held 8 bases outside the gene matches. CDR3 nucleotides: TGTGCCAGCAGTTCCCGGGACAGGGGATGGGAGCAGTACTTC. Translated: CASSSRDRGWEQYF.

V usage is TRBV28 and J usage is TRBJ2-1; D is tentatively TRBD1 or TRBD2 (5 bases each). CDR1 is MDHEN, CDR2 SYDVKM, per germline. V was trimmed by 11 bases and J by 4 bases, leaving 12 bases between them. CDR3 length: 12 amino acids. The CDR3: CAEGTPYNEQFF. DNA for the CDR3: TGTGCCGAGGGGACCCCATACAATGAGCAGTTCTTC. Filled out from reference TRBV28 and TRBJ2-1, the complete variable domain reads DVKVTQSSRYLVKRTGEKVFLECVQDMDHENMFWYRQDPGLGLRLIYFSYDVKMKEKGDIPEGYSVSREKKERFSLILESASTNQTSMYLCAEGTPYNEQFFGPGTRLTVL.